This T cell receptor beta chain was sequenced in a study of cytomegalovirus exposure and HLA in healthy donors. Vbeta (60) and Jbeta (13) primers were used in the PCR. Repertoires were generated with immunoSEQ multiplex PCR, while TCRdb's copy carries only in-frame clones and drops some. Here the sample spans 200,000 to 250,000 clones, about 75% being singletons. The CDR3 runs 14 residues. V lost 5 bases to trimming and J lost 1 base, with 11 bases between them. CDR1 and CDR2 from the germline V gene are LNHDA and SQIVND (reference sequence). The V and J genes are TRBV19 and TRBJ1-1, with D perhaps matching TRBD1 (5 bases). The sample taken for sequencing was PBMCs. This TCR was recovered from a woman aged 25 to 39 in good health and CMV-seronegative. CDR3 residues: CASSVFQGNTEAFF. CDR3 nucleotide sequence: TGTGCCAGTAGTGTTTTTCAGGGGAACACTGAAGCTTTCTTT. The full variable domain, with the rest looked up from reference TRBV19 and TRBJ1-1, is DGGITQSPKYLFRKEGQNVTLSCEQNLNHDAMYWYRQDPGQGLRLIYYSQIVNDFQKGDIAEGYSVSREKKESFPLTVTSAQKNPTAFYLCASSVFQGNTEAFFGQGTRLTVV.